Presented here are 31 T cell receptor beta chains from one specimen sequenced in a study of B cell selection in AIRE deficiency. Clones were sequenced by immunoSEQ multiplex PCR, and TCRdb holds only the in-frame ones, with some missing. The data show fewer than 30,000 clones, roughly 97% seen once. Conventional CD4 T cells were sorted as CD4+CD127+ cells. Sample: conventional CD4+ T cells sorted from PBMCs. These receptor sequences come from a human donor with AIRE deficiency.

This chain links TRBV30 with TRBJ2-5, with D possibly being TRBD1 or TRBD2 (5 bases each). V lost 5 bases, J lost 0 bases, and 16 bases lay in between. Per germline, CDR1 GTSNPN and CDR2 SVGIG (reference sequence). The CDR3 contains 15 residues. CDR3 sequence reads: CAWGSGAGNQETQYF. In DNA, the CDR3 is TGTGCCTGGGGCTCCGGGGCAGGGAACCAAGAGACCCAGTACTTC.

The chain couples TRBV7-2 to TRBJ2-1; 11 positions match TRBD2. The CDR3 loop spans 15 amino acids. CDR1 is SGHTA, CDR2 FQGNSA, per germline. Germline trimming cut 4 bases from V and 9 bases from J; bases unmatched to any gene: 8. CDR3 nucleotides: TGTGCCAGCAGCTCCTTAGCGGGAGGGCCTGTTGAGCAGTTCTTC. Protein: CASSSLAGGPVEQFF.

V is TRBV19 and J is TRBJ2-5, with a possible D match to TRBD2 (6 bases). This CDR3 is built from 15 residues. The germline CDR1 and CDR2 sequences are LNHDA and SQIVND (reference sequence). V lost 0 bases and J 5 bases, leaving 13 bases between the germline ends. This CDR3 reads CASSIDTRGGETQYF. CDR3 DNA sequence: TGTGCCAGTAGTATAGATACCCGTGGGGGGGAGACCCAGTACTTC.

The V gene is TRBV11-2, the J gene TRBJ1-3, with TRBD1 as a possible D gene (6 bases). Germline CDR1 SGHAT, CDR2 FQNNGV. V lost 1 base and J 1 base, leaving 14 bases between the germline ends. The CDR3 extends over 17 amino acids. The CDR3 region is CASSLATNRVSGNTIYF. The CDR3 DNA reads TGTGCCAGCAGCTTAGCCACCAACAGGGTTTCTGGAAACACCATATATTTT. Supplemented by reference TRBV11-2 and TRBJ1-3, the full variable domain reads EAGVAQSPRYKIIEKRQSVAFWCNPISGHATLYWYQQILGQGPKLLIQFQNNGVVDDSQLPKDRFSAERLKGVDSTLKIQPAKLEDSAVYLCASSLATNRVSGNTIYFGEGSWLTVV.

V usage is TRBV4-3 and J usage is TRBJ1-5; D is ambiguous. V was clipped by 5 bases and J by 3 bases, with 14 bases between them. There are 15 residues in the CDR3. CDR1 LGHNA and CDR2 YSLEER come from the germline V gene. Written as DNA, the CDR3 is TGCGCCAGCAGCGGATTATGGGGTACCAATCAGCCCCAGCATTTT. It yields the protein CASSGLWGTNQPQHF.

The chain employs TRBV5-1 and TRBJ2-1; 13 bases line up with TRBD2. Germline values: CDR1 SGHRS, CDR2 YFSETQ. V lost 3 bases and J lost 0; bases outside the gene matches: 3. The CDR3 consists of 17 residues. The CDR3 region is CASSSGTSGISYNEQFF. The CDR3 DNA sequence: TGCGCCAGCAGCTCCGGGACTAGCGGGATCTCCTACAATGAGCAGTTCTTC.

CDR3: CASSLQIAGSTDTQYF. The CDR3 region has the DNA TGTGCCAGCAGTTTACAAATAGCGGGAAGCACAGATACGCAGTATTTT. The chain employs TRBV28 and TRBJ2-3, with 8 positions matching TRBD2. Germline-derived CDR1 and CDR2 are MDHEN and SYDVKM. V lost 2 bases to trimming and J lost 0 bases; unmatched junction nucleotides: 4. The CDR3 spans 16 residues. Based on the CDR3 plus reference TRBV28 and TRBJ2-3, the full variable domain is DVKVTQSSRYLVKRTGEKVFLECVQDMDHENMFWYRQDPGLGLRLIYFSYDVKMKEKGDIPEGYSVSREKKERFSLILESASTNQTSMYLCASSLQIAGSTDTQYFGPGTRLTVL.

The J gene is TRBJ2-7, the V gene TRBV25-1; D assignment may be TRBD1 or TRBD2 (6 bases each). V lost 8 bases to trimming and J lost 3 bases, with 17 bases between them. The germline V gene encodes CDR1 MGHDK and CDR2 SYGVNS. The CDR3 has 14 residues. The CDR3 is CASSGAGEVYEQYF. Written as DNA, the CDR3 is TGTGCCAGCTCTGGGGCAGGGGAGGTCTACGAGCAGTACTTC.

The V call is TRBV15, the J call TRBJ1-1; D unresolved. Germline values: CDR1 LNHNV, CDR2 YYDKDF (reference sequence). There are 14 residues in the CDR3. Between the trimmed V and J ends, which lost 0 bases and 2 bases, there was a span of 7 bases. CDR3 sequence reads: CATSRDRLNTEAFF. For the CDR3, the DNA is TGTGCCACCAGCAGAGATAGATTAAACACTGAAGCTTTCTTT.

V and J are TRBV28 and TRBJ2-7; a weak D match, TRBD2 (6 bases). Deletions cut 6 bases from V and 7 bases from J, with 13 bases between. This CDR3 contains 12 residues. Germline lookup yields CDR1 MDHEN and CDR2 SYDVKM. DNA for the CDR3: TGTGCCAGCAGGGAGGGGACGCGGGAGCAGTACTTC. Translated: CASREGTREQYF.

The rearrangement joins TRBV25-1 to TRBJ2-5, with 10 bases aligning to TRBD2. Trimming at V came to 3 bases and at J to 5 bases, leaving 6 bases not matched to a gene. There are 15 residues in the CDR3. Looked up from germline, CDR1 is MGHDK and CDR2 is SYGVNS. CDR3 loop: CASSDIRGLAETQYF. The CDR3 DNA sequence: TGTGCCAGCAGTGACATTAGGGGACTAGCGGAGACCCAGTACTTC.

The gene calls are TRBV11-2 and TRBJ2-7; D unclear. Trimming removed 3 bases at V and 4 bases at J, with 13 bases between. In germline, CDR1 is SGHAT, CDR2 FQNNGV. The length of the CDR3 is 14 residues. The CDR3 sequence is CASSFNPSLYEQYF. The CDR3 bases are TGTGCCAGCAGCTTCAATCCCTCCCTTTACGAGCAGTACTTC.

This chain links TRBV19 with TRBJ2-1; 7 bases fit TRBD1. Germline CDR1 reads LNHDA; CDR2 reads SQIVND (reference sequence). CDR3 length: 15 residues. Losses at the gene ends were 3 bases for V and 6 bases for J; bases not matched to a gene: 8. CDR3 nucleotides: TGTGCCAGTAGTATTTTGAAGGGGGCGGTCAATGAGCAGTTCTTC. This encodes CASSILKGAVNEQFF.

The chain joins TRBV28 to TRBJ2-3; TRBD1 matches 10 bases. Germline-derived CDR1 and CDR2 are MDHEN and SYDVKM. The length of the CDR3 is 16 residues. Trimming removed 5 bases from V and 4 bases from J; junction bases left unmatched: 9. The CDR3 reads CASSLAGTGVPDTQYF. The CDR3 DNA sequence: TGTGCCAGCAGTCTAGCCGGGACAGGGGTGCCAGATACGCAGTATTTT.

The chain uses TRBV29-1 and TRBJ2-5; D possibly corresponds to TRBD2 (6 bases). This CDR3 has 12 amino acids. V lost 4 bases, J lost 4 bases, and 10 bases lay in between. Germline V gives CDR1 SQVTM, CDR2 ANQGSEA. The CDR3 region is CSVVVGGETQYF. CDR3 DNA: TGCAGCGTTGTGGTGGGGGGAGAGACCCAGTACTTC.

This chain uses TRBV5-4 with TRBJ2-3; TRBD1 matches at 7 bases. V trimming: 5 bases; J trimming: 2 bases; junction bases outside the gene matches: 8. Germline V gives CDR1 SGHNT, CDR2 YYREEE (reference sequence). The CDR3 consists of 15 residues. CDR3 region: CASRSKDRPTDTQYF. As DNA, the CDR3 is TGTGCCAGCAGGAGTAAGGACAGGCCCACAGATACGCAGTATTTT. The complete variable domain, with remaining parts taken from reference TRBV5-4 and TRBJ2-3, reads ETGVTQSPTHLIKTRGQQVTLRCSSQSGHNTVSWYQQALGQGPQFIFQYYREEENGRGNFPPRFSGLQFPNYSSELNVNALELDDSALYLCASRSKDRPTDTQYFGPGTRLTVL.

The genes are TRBV5-4 and TRBJ2-7; D ambiguous. This CDR3 is 14 amino acids long. Between the trimmed V and J ends, which lost 1 base and 0 bases, there was a span of 8 bases. Germline CDR1 SGHNT, CDR2 YYREEE (reference sequence). The CDR3 nucleotides read TGTGCCAGCAGCTTGAAGGTAATCTCCTACGAGCAGTACTTC. As protein: CASSLKVISYEQYF.

The rearrangement joins TRBV23-1 to TRBJ2-2; the D gene could be TRBD1 or TRBD2 (7 bases each). Being an ORF, TRBV23-1 has a function that is uncertain. The CDR3 runs to 16 residues. V dropped 2 bases and J dropped 5 bases, with 15 bases sitting between them. The CDR3 spells CASSQPGGVWTGELFF. The CDR3 DNA follows: TGCGCCAGCAGTCAACCAGGGGGGGTTTGGACCGGGGAGCTGTTTTTT.

Only one count was recorded for this clone. V is TRBV9 and J is TRBJ2-1, with D possibly being TRBD2 (5 bases). Germline lookup yields CDR1 SGDLS and CDR2 YYNGEE. CDR3 size: 16 residues. The ends were cut back, 4 bases at V and 5 bases at J, with 19 bases in the middle. In nucleotides, the CDR3 is TGTGCCAGCAGCCTCAGTCCTTTGAGAGGGAACAATGAGCAGTTCTTC. This translates into CASSLSPLRGNNEQFF. Full variable domain (remainder filled in from reference TRBV9 and TRBJ2-1): DSGVTQTPKHLITATGQRVTLRCSPRSGDLSVYWYQQSLDQGLQFLIQYYNGEERAKGNILERFSAQQFPDLHSELNLSSLELGDSALYFCASSLSPLRGNNEQFFGPGTRLTVL.

The count of this clone is one. The chain is built from TRBV4-3 and TRBJ1-3; TRBD1 is a possible D gene (5 bases). This CDR3 region has 17 residues. Germline V CDR1 and CDR2: LGHNA, YSLEER. V lost 1 base, J lost 0 bases, and 13 bases lay in between. The CDR3 sequence is CASSQGAGPNSGNTIYF. Here the CDR3 DNA reads TGCGCCAGCAGCCAAGGGGCGGGACCCAACTCTGGAAACACCATATATTTT.

The V call is TRBV10-3, the J call TRBJ1-2, with a tentative D call TRBD1 (5 bases). Trimming removed 5 bases from V and 6 bases from J, with 10 bases in between. The CDR3 has 12 residues. From germline, CDR1 is ENHRY and CDR2 SYGVKD. Here the CDR3 DNA reads TGTGCCATCAGTACTTCAGGGAATGGCTACACCTTC. This sequence encodes CAISTSGNGYTF.

The chain has TRBV7-2 and TRBJ1-3; 7 bases align to TRBD1. Unmatched junction bases numbered 10, after V lost 5 bases and J lost 15 bases. This CDR3 spans 12 amino acids. Germline loops: CDR1 SGHTA, CDR2 FQGNSA. The CDR3 sequence: CASSLRGQVQYF. In nucleotides, the CDR3 is TGTGCCAGCAGCCTCCGTGGACAGGTCCAATATTTT. Full variable domain (rest looked up from reference TRBV7-2 and TRBJ1-3): GAGVSQSPSNKVTEKGKDVELRCDPISGHTALYWYRQSLGQGLEFLIYFQGNSAPDKSGLPSDRFSAERTGGSVSTLTIQRTQQEDSAVYLCASSLRGQVQYFGEGSWLTVV.

The chain recombines TRBV6-5 with TRBJ1-3; no definite D call. The ends were cut back, 4 bases at V and 4 bases at J, with 5 bases in the middle. The CDR3 runs to 12 residues. Germline CDR1 MNHEY, CDR2 SVGAGI. As DNA, the CDR3 is TGTGCCAGCAGTTTGCCCGGAAACACCATATATTTT. As protein: CASSLPGNTIYF.

The chain is built from TRBV7-2 and TRBJ1-2, with 11 bases that match TRBD1. J gave up 5 bases and V 2 bases, and 4 bases lay outside the gene matches. The CDR3 is made up of 15 amino acids. Germline V gene sequence: CDR1 SGHTA, CDR2 FQGNSA. Written as DNA, the CDR3 is TGTGCCAGCAGCTTACGGGGGACAGGGGGATATGGCTACACCTTC. It codes for CASSLRGTGGYGYTF.

This sequence joins TRBV4-3 and TRBJ2-2, with D tentatively TRBD1 or TRBD2 (5 bases each). Germline loops: CDR1 LGHNA, CDR2 YSLEER. V was pared by 5 bases and J by 1 base, with 14 bases between. This CDR3 contains 16 residues. The CDR3 region is CASSLTGTRNTGELFF. The CDR3 DNA reads as TGCGCCAGCAGCTTAACCGGGACGAGGAACACCGGGGAGCTGTTTTTT.

This chain connects TRBV18 to TRBJ1-1; the D is unclear. CDR3 size: 13 residues. The V and J ends lost 1 base and 1 base respectively, with 4 bases between them. Germline values: CDR1 KGHSH, CDR2 LQKENI. The DNA of the CDR3 is TGTGCCAGCTCACCACGTGAGAACACTGAAGCTTTCTTT. This sequence encodes CASSPRENTEAFF.

For the CDR3, the DNA is TGTGCCAGCAGCCGCCTGGGACAGAACTACGAGCAGTACTTC. It encodes CASSRLGQNYEQYF. V and J are TRBV7-9 and TRBJ2-7, with 7 bases identical to TRBD1. With V trimmed by 5 bases and J by 3 bases, 7 bases remained unmatched. The CDR3 is 14 residues long. The germline V gene has CDR1 SEHNR and CDR2 FQNEAQ (reference sequence). Complete variable domain (other parts from reference TRBV7-9 and TRBJ2-7): DTGVSQNPRHKITKRGQNVTFRCDPISEHNRLYWYRQTLGQGPEFLTYFQNEAQLEKSRLLSDRFSAERPKGSFSTLEIQRTEQGDSAMYLCASSRLGQNYEQYFGPGTRLTVT.

The V call is TRBV29-1, the J call TRBJ2-2; perhaps TRBD1 as D (6 bases). CDR1 is SQVTM, CDR2 ANQGSEA, per germline. V was shortened by 3 bases and J by 13 bases, with 15 bases between the two germline ends. The CDR3 spans 12 residues. The CDR3 DNA reads TGCAGCGTTGATAGGGGGTACGGAGGGCTGTTTTTT. This sequence encodes CSVDRGYGGLFF.

The chain links TRBV4-1 to TRBJ1-4; no reliable D call. V was clipped by 0 bases and J by 6 bases, with 14 bases between them. Germline lookup yields CDR1 MGHRA and CDR2 YSYEKL. The CDR3 covers 16 residues. The CDR3 sequence is CASSQDGGFYHEKLFF. CDR3 bases: TGCGCCAGCAGCCAAGACGGTGGCTTTTACCATGAAAAACTGTTTTTT.

The chain recombines TRBV19 with TRBJ2-3, with D perhaps matching TRBD1 (5 bases). Trimming took 3 bases from V and 3 from J, leaving 10 bases between them. The germline V gene has CDR1 LNHDA and CDR2 SQIVND (reference sequence). The CDR3 is 14 residues long. The CDR3 spells CASSIRVLTDTQYF. CDR3 bases: TGTGCCAGTAGTATCAGGGTGTTGACAGATACGCAGTATTTT.

V usage is TRBV10-3 and J usage is TRBJ2-3; D not resolved. Deletions cut 8 bases from V and 0 bases from J, with 12 bases between. CDR3 length: 14 residues. Germline V gives CDR1 ENHRY, CDR2 SYGVKD. The CDR3 sequence is CAIHSSGSTDTQYF. DNA for the CDR3: TGTGCCATCCACTCTTCGGGCAGCACAGATACGCAGTATTTT.